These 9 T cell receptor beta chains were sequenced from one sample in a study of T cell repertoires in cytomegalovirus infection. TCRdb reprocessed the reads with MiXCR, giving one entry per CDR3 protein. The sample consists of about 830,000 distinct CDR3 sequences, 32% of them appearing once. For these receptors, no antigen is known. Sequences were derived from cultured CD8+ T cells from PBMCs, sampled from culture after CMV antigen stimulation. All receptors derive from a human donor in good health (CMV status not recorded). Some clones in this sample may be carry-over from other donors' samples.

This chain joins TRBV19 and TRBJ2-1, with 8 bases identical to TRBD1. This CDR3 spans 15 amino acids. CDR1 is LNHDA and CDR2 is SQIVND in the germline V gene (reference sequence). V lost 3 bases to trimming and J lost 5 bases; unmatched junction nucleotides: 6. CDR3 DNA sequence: TGTGCCAGTAGTATCAAGGACAGGGCAGACAATGAGCAGTTCTTC. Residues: CASSIKDRADNEQFF.

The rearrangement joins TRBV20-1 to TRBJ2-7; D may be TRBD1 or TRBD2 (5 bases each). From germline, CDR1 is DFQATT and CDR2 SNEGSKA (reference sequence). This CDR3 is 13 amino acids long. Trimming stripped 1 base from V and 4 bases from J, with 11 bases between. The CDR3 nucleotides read TGCAGTGCTAGAGGAGGGACCCCATACGAGCAGTACTTC. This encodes CSARGGTPYEQYF.

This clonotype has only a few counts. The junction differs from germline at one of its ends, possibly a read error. This CDR3 reads CASSQELGDMNNEQFF. The CDR3 nucleotides read TGTGCCAGCAGCCAAGAACTTGGGGACATGAACAATGAGCAGTTCTTC. The chain uses TRBV4-1 and TRBJ2-1; maybe TRBD1 (6 bases). The germline CDR1 and CDR2 sequences are MGHRA and YSYEKL. The CDR3 is made up of 16 amino acids.

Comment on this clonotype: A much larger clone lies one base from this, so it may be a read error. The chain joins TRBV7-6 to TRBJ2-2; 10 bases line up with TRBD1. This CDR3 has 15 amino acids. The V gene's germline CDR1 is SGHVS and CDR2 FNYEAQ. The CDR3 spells CVSSATGGNTGELFF. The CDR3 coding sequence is TGTGTCAGCAGCGCGACAGGGGGCAACACCGGGGAGCTGTTTTTT.

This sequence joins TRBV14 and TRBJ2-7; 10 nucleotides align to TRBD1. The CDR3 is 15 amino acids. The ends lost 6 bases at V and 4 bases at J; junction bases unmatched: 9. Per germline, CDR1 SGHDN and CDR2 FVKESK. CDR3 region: CASSFLGQGSYEQYF. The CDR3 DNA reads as TGTGCCAGCAGTTTCCTGGGACAGGGGTCTTACGAGCAGTACTTC.

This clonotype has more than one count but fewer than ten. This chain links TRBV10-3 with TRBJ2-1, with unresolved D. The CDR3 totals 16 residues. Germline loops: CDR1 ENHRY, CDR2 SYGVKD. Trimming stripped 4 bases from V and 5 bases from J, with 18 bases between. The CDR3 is CAISGATEATHNEQFF. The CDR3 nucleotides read TGTGCCATCAGTGGGGCTACTGAGGCTACTCACAATGAGCAGTTCTTC.

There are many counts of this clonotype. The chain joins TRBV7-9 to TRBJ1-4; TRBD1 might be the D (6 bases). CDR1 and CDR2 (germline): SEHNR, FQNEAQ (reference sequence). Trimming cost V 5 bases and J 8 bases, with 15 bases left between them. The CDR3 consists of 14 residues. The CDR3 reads CASSHYRDEEKLFF. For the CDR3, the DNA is TGTGCCAGCAGCCACTACAGGGATGAGGAAAAACTGTTTTTT.

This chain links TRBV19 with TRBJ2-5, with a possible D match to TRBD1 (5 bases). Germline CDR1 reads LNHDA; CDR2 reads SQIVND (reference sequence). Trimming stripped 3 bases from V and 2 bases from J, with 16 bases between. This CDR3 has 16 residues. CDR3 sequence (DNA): TGTGCCAGTAGTATGGAAAGGACAAGAGGACAAGAGACCCAGTACTTC. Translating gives CASSMERTRGQETQYF. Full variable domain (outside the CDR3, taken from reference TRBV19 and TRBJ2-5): DGGITQSPKYLFRKEGQNVTLSCEQNLNHDAMYWYRQDPGQGLRLIYYSQIVNDFQKGDIAEGYSVSREKKESFPLTVTSAQKNPTAFYLCASSMERTRGQETQYFGPGTRLLVL.

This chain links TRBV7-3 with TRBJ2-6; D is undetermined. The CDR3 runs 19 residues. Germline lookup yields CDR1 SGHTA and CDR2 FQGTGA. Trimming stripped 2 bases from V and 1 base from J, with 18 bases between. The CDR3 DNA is TGTGCCAGCAGCTTATTAGGGCCCGAGTCCTTGTCTGGGGCCAACGTCCTGACTTTC. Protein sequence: CASSLLGPESLSGANVLTF.